This record looks at one T cell receptor (beta chain) sequence and its context. Unmatched junction bases numbered 2, after V lost 0 bases and J lost 6 bases. CDR3 size: 15 residues. Germline lookup yields CDR1 LNHDA and CDR2 SQIVND (reference sequence). This specimen belongs to a study of blood T cell repertoires in COVID-19. Study background: From T cells, B-cell-depleted T cells, or PBMCs came the material, which was cDNA or gDNA.

Measured with immunoSEQ multiplex PCR; TCRdb has only the in-frame clones, and not every one. The top ten hold 0.65% to 1% of the sample, which has roughly 460,000 clones, 80% to 90% seen once. The receptor comes from a young man with COVID-19, enrolled during active disease. Sequencing was done on a sample of peripheral blood. The rearrangement uses TRBV19 and TRBJ2-1; TRBD1 aligns across 10 bases. Here the CDR3 reads CASSIDRTGGNEQFF. DNA of the CDR3: TGTGCCAGTAGTATAGATCGGACAGGGGGCAATGAGCAGTTCTTC.